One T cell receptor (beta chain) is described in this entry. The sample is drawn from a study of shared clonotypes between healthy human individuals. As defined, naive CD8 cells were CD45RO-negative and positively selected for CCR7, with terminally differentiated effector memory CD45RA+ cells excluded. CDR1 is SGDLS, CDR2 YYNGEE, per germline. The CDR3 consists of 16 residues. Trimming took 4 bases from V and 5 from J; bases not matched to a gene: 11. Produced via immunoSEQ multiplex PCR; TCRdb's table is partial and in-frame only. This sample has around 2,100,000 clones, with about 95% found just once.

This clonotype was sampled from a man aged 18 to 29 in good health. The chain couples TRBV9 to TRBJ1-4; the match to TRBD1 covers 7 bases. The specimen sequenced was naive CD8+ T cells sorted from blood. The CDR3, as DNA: TGTGCCAGCAGCCCGACCGATGGGACAGCGAATGAAAAACTGTTTTTT. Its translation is CASSPTDGTANEKLFF.